The 3 T cell receptor beta chains below come from one sample, sequenced in a study of CXCR3-negative and CXCR3-positive naive CD8 T cells. UMI-labeled TRB cDNA libraries were prepared by 5' RACE. Reprocessing the 5' RACE reads, TCRdb reports a single entry for every CDR3 protein and omits DNA. The sample data list 70,000 to 100,000 distinct CDR3 sequences. The material sequenced was naive CXCR3- CD8+ T cells from blood. Sample subset: CD45RO-CCR7+CD27+CD95- naive CD8+ T cells lacking CXCR3 (TNR3-). Receptors were obtained from a human donor in good health. Some clones in this sample may be carry-over from other donors' samples.

The chain carries TRBV29-1 and TRBJ2-3; as DNA is missing, the TRBD1 call by TCRdb cannot be tested. The CDR3 sequence is 13 residues long. The germline V gene encodes CDR1 SQVTM and CDR2 ANQGSEA. The CDR3 is CSALDRVADTQYF.

The J gene is TRBJ2-4, the V gene TRBV29-1; checking the TCRdb D call of TRBD1 is not possible without DNA. Germline V gene lookup returns CDR1 SQVTM and CDR2 ANQGSEA. The length of the CDR3 is 12 residues. The CDR3 loop reads CSVETPQGVQYF.

The chain is built from TRBV30 and TRBJ1-1. CDR1 is GTSNPN and CDR2 is SVGIG in the germline V gene (reference sequence). This CDR3 contains 13 residues. CDR3 loop: CAWSGQMNTEAFF. Variable domain in full (rest from reference TRBV30 and TRBJ1-1): SQTIHQWPATLVQPVGSPLSLECTVEGTSNPNLYWYRQAAGRGLQLLFYSVGIGQISSEVPQNLSASRPQDRQFILSSKKLLLSDSGFYLCAWSGQMNTEAFFGQGTRLTVV.